The clone carrying this T cell receptor (beta chain) was seen many times. Its specificity is unknown. The entry originates in a study of T cells in Graves' hyperthyroidism and ophthalmopathy. The source material, RNA transcripts, was used to amplify TCR beta CDR3 regions. During a first-round RT-PCR of the TCR CDR3, the HTBI primer set was used. A single record per CDR3 protein comes from TCRdb applying MiXCR to the multiplex PCR reads. The repertoire holds around 350,000 distinct CDR3 sequences, with roughly 19% as singletons. An absence of ophthalmopathy progression within 18 months meant stable Graves' hyperthyroidism. Participants, patients aged 18 to 65, had newly diagnosed hyperthyroidism with a duration under 2 months. Trimming took 5 bases from V and 7 from J; bases not matched to a gene: 4. CDR3 size: 11 residues. Germline V CDR1 and CDR2: DFQATT, SNEGSKA (reference sequence). Study findings and constraints: From stable hyperthyroidism, ophthalmopathy was set apart by a 13 V-J model. Ophthalmopathy got predicted by the model a median about six months before its onset.

V gene TRBV20-1 combines with J gene TRBJ1-2, with 7 bases that match TRBD1. Input material: blood. The receptor was isolated from a woman under 30 with Graves' hyperthyroidism. CDR3 amino acids: CSAPTGVGYTF. The CDR3 region has the DNA TGCAGTGCTCCCACAGGGGTTGGCTACACCTTC.